Each of the 14 T cell receptor beta chains below was sequenced from the same sample in a study of T cell responses to AZD1222 COVID-19 vaccine. Profiled with immunoSEQ multiplex PCR; TCRdb holds only in-frame clones, not every one. This repertoire shows about 110,000 clones, approximately 91% found once; its top ten account for over 10%. The sample here was peripheral blood, taken on day 0 of MenACWY control vaccination. These receptors all stem from an adult in good health.

This chain joins TRBV6-5 and TRBJ2-2; TRBD2 aligns across 12 bases. The CDR3 runs to 15 residues. Germline loops: CDR1 MNHEY, CDR2 SVGAGI. J gave up 6 bases and V 6 bases, and 5 bases lay outside the gene matches. The CDR3 bases are TGTGCCAGCAGGCCGACTAGCGGGAGACCCGGGGAGCTGTTTTTT. Translation: CASRPTSGRPGELFF.

V usage is TRBV27 and J usage is TRBJ1-2, with D possibly being TRBD1 (6 bases). Trimming removed 4 bases from V and 5 bases from J, with 17 bases in between. CDR1 and CDR2 (germline): MNHEY, SMNVEV (reference sequence). This CDR3 spans 15 amino acids. The CDR3 nucleotides are TGTGCCAGCAGTTCCCCCCTCGCAGGGGTGTATGGCTACACCTTC. Translation gives CASSSPLAGVYGYTF.

This clone has just one count. The chain has TRBV28 and TRBJ2-2; D assignment may be TRBD1 or TRBD2 (5 bases each). Germline CDR1 MDHEN, CDR2 SYDVKM. Trimming left V 6 bases short and J 3 bases short, with 17 bases between. The CDR3 consists of 16 residues. CDR3 sequence reads: CASSESGGTDTGELFF. The DNA of the CDR3 is TGTGCCAGCAGCGAAAGTGGGGGTACGGACACCGGGGAGCTGTTTTTT.

The chain links TRBV11-2 to TRBJ1-3; D uncertain. CDR1 is SGHAT, CDR2 FQNNGV, per germline. The ends were cut back, 0 bases at V and 0 bases at J, with 9 bases in the middle. The CDR3 totals 16 residues. The DNA of the CDR3 is TGTGCCAGCAGCTTAGATTTTGCGAGCTCTGGAAACACCATATATTTT. Translating gives CASSLDFASSGNTIYF.

The gene calls are TRBV24-1 and TRBJ2-1, with D tentatively TRBD2 (5 bases). Germline loops: CDR1 KGHDR, CDR2 SFDVKD. CDR3 length: 18 amino acids. V was pared by 9 bases and J by 2 bases, with 25 bases between. CDR3 amino acids: CATPRNRFWWRPYNEQFF. In DNA form, the CDR3 reads TGTGCCACCCCGAGAAATCGCTTCTGGTGGAGGCCCTACAATGAGCAGTTCTTC.

V and J are TRBV30 and TRBJ2-3; D call uncertain. CDR1 and CDR2 (germline): GTSNPN, SVGIG (reference sequence). CDR3 length: 12 residues. V lost 0 bases, J lost 6 bases, and 7 bases lay in between. For the CDR3, the DNA is TGTGCCTGGAGTGTACGTGGGGATACGCAGTATTTT. Translated: CAWSVRGDTQYF. Full variable domain (rest looked up from reference TRBV30 and TRBJ2-3): SQTIHQWPATLVQPVGSPLSLECTVEGTSNPNLYWYRQAAGRGLQLLFYSVGIGQISSEVPQNLSASRPQDRQFILSSKKLLLSDSGFYLCAWSVRGDTQYFGPGTRLTVL.

This sequence joins TRBV5-1 and TRBJ2-7, with 9 bases fitting TRBD1. The CDR3 extends over 15 amino acids. The junction had 8 bases not matched to a gene; V was cut back by 3 bases and J by 4 bases. Germline assignment: CDR1 SGHRS and CDR2 YFSETQ. CDR3 amino acids: CASSSGTGSLYEQYF. The DNA for the CDR3 is TGCGCCAGCAGCTCCGGGACAGGGTCGTTGTACGAGCAGTACTTC.

J is TRBJ1-5 and V is TRBV2; D not resolved. The CDR3 sequence is 14 residues long. V was shortened by 2 bases and J by 7 bases, with 12 bases between the two germline ends. The germline CDR1 and CDR2 sequences are SNHLY and FYNNEI. The CDR3 region has the DNA TGTGCCAGCAGTGAACGGGTGGGGATACAGCCCCAGCATTTT. Translating gives CASSERVGIQPQHF.

This clone is labeled as medium-sized. The CDR3: CASSLEGRLGYGEKLFF. The DNA of the CDR3 is TGTGCCAGCAGCTTAGAGGGCAGATTGGGTTATGGTGAAAAACTGTTTTTT. V gene TRBV7-9 combines with J gene TRBJ1-4; D not resolved. CDR3 size: 17 residues. V lost 1 base, J lost 7 bases, and 19 bases lay in between. Germline V gene data show CDR1 as SEHNR and CDR2 as FQNEAQ (reference sequence).

The V gene is TRBV19, the J gene TRBJ1-1, with D perhaps TRBD1 (5 bases). The V end lost 1 base, the J end lost 1 base, and 7 bases lay between the germline ends. There are 14 residues in the CDR3. Germline CDR1 and CDR2: LNHDA and SQIVND (reference sequence). CDR3 protein: CASSIGGTNTEAFF. As DNA, the CDR3 is TGTGCCAGTAGTATAGGTGGGACGAACACTGAAGCTTTCTTT.

CDR3 loop: CASSPGTGDYYEQYF. DNA of the CDR3: TGTGCCAGCAGCCCCGGGACAGGGGATTACTACGAGCAGTACTTC. The chain carries TRBV5-5 and TRBJ2-7; 10 bases are shared with TRBD1. Germline CDR1 SGHKS, CDR2 YYEKEE (reference sequence). V was pared by 4 bases and J by 3 bases, with 7 bases of the junction left unmatched. CDR3 size: 15 residues. Together with reference TRBV5-5 and TRBJ2-7, the CDR3 gives the full variable domain: DAGVTQSPTHLIKTRGQQVTLRCSPISGHKSVSWYQQVLGQGPQFIFQYYEKEERGRGNFPDRFSARQFPNYSSELNVNALLLGDSALYLCASSPGTGDYYEQYFGPGTRLTVT.

The chain recombines TRBV5-1 with TRBJ1-1; 7 positions match TRBD1. Germline V CDR1 and CDR2: SGHRS, YFSETQ. Trimming at V came to 3 bases and at J to 4 bases, leaving 6 bases not matched to a gene. The CDR3 totals 14 residues. CDR3 DNA sequence: TGCGCCAGCAGCTCCCAGGGGGTCGGCACTGAAGCTTTCTTT. Translated, it gives CASSSQGVGTEAFF.

The V and J genes are TRBV7-9 and TRBJ2-6, with no clear D. The germline gives CDR1 SEHNR, CDR2 FQNEAQ (reference sequence). Trimming left V 1 base short and J 2 bases short, with 6 bases between. The CDR3 has 15 amino acids. This CDR3 reads CASSLVGAGANVLTF. The CDR3 DNA sequence: TGTGCCAGCAGCTTAGTCGGAGCTGGGGCCAACGTCCTGACTTTC.

The rearrangement uses TRBV29-1 and TRBJ1-2; D is unclear. Trimming cost V 0 bases and J 7 bases, with 12 bases left between them. Per the germline V gene, CDR1 is SQVTM and CDR2 is ANQGSEA. The length of the CDR3 is 13 residues. This chain's CDR3 is CSVEEQPGSGYTF. DNA for the CDR3: TGCAGCGTTGAAGAGCAGCCAGGTAGTGGCTACACCTTC.